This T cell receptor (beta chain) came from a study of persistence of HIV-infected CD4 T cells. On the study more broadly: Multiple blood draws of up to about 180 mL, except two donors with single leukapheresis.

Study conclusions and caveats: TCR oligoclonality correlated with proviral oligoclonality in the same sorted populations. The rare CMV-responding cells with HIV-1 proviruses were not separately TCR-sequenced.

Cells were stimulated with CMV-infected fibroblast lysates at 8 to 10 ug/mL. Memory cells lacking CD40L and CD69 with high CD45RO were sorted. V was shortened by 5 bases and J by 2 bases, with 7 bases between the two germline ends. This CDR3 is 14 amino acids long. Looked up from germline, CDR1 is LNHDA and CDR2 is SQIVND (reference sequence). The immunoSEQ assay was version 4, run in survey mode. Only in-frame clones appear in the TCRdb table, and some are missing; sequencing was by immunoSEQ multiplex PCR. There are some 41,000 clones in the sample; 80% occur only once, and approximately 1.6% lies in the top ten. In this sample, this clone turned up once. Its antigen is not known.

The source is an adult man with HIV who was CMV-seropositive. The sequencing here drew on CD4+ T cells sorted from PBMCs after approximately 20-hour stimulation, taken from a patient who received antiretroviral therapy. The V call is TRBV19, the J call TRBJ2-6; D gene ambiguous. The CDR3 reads CASSSGPGANVLTF. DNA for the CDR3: TGTGCCAGTAGTTCCGGACCTGGGGCCAACGTCCTGACTTTC.